This TCR beta chain appears in the sequencing data of a study of blood T cell repertoires in COVID-19. Turning to the study itself: Sites across the United States, Italy and Spain contributed samples from acute and convalescent COVID-19. PBMCs, B-cell-depleted T cells, or T cells were the source of the cDNA or gDNA that made up the material.

Per the study methods: For nucleated cells, counts were estimated from reference gene primer amplification. Profiling relied on immunoSEQ multiplex PCR, and the TCRdb table lists in-frame clones only, not all of them. V, J and clone size reflect that table, while D and trimming were determined from the DNA. The table lists tens of thousands of clones, around 86% of them singletons. Losses at the gene ends were 5 bases for V and 6 bases for J; bases not matched to a gene: 6. The CDR3 has 13 residues. The germline CDR1 and CDR2 sequences are MNHEY and SMNVEV (reference sequence). The receptor's source is a man of 80 years or more with acute or convalescent COVID-19. Sequenced sample: peripheral blood. The V and J genes are TRBV27 and TRBJ1-1; 7 positions match TRBD1. CDR3 protein: CASSRQGSSEAFF. CDR3 in DNA: TGTGCCAGCAGTCGACAGGGTTCGTCTGAAGCTTTCTTT.